The sequence of this T cell receptor (beta chain) was determined in a study of radiotherapy plus CTLA-4 blockade in lung cancer. With 3 bases clipped from V and 7 bases from J, the junction kept 5 bases outside the gene matches. Germline V CDR1 and CDR2: KGHSH, LQKENI. This CDR3 has 14 amino acids. Libraries were prepared by immunoSEQ multiplex PCR; TCRdb keeps only in-frame clonotypes and omits some of them. The repertoire includes roughly 98,000 clones, about four fifths of them detected once, and about 14% sits in the top ten. The receptor was derived from a human donor with non-small cell lung cancer that progressed on radiotherapy plus ipilimumab. The material sequenced was peripheral blood, taken from a patient treated with radiotherapy plus ipilimumab. The chain uses TRBV18 and TRBJ1-1; TRBD1 aligns across 10 bases. DNA of the CDR3: TGTGCCAGCTCACCCGGGACAGGGGTTAGTGAAGCTTTCTTT. It translates to CASSPGTGVSEAFF. The entire variable domain, with the rest obtained from reference TRBV18 and TRBJ1-1, is as follows: NAGVMQNPRHLVRRRGQEARLRCSPMKGHSHVYWYRQLPEEGLKFMVYLQKENIIDESGMPKERFSAEFPKEGPSILRIQQVVRGDSAAYFCASSPGTGVSEAFFGQGTRLTVV.